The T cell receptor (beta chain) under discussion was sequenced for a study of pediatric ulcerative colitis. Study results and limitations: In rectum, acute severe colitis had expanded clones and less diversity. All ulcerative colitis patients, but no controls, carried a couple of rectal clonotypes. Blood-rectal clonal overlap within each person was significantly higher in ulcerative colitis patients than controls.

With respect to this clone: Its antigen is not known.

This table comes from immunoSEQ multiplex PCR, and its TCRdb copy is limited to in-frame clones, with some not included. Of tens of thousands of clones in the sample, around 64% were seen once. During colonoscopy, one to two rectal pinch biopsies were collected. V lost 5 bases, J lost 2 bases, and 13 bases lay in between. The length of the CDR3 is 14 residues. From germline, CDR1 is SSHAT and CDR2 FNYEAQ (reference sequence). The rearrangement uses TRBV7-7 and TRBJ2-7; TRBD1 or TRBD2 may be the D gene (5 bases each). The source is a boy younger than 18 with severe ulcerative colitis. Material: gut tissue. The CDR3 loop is CASSRGVGTYEQYF. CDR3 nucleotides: TGTGCCAGCAGCAGAGGGGTGGGAACCTACGAGCAGTACTTC.